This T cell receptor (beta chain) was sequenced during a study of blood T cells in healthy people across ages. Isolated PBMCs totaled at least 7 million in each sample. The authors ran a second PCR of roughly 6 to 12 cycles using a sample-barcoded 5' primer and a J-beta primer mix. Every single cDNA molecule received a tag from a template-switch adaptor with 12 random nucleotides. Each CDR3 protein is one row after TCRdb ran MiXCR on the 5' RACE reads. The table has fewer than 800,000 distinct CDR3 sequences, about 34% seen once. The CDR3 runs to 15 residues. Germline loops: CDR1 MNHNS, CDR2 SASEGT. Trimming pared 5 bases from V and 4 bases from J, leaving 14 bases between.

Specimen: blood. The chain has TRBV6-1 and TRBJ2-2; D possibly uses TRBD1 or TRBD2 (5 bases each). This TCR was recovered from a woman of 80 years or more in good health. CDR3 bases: TGTGCCAGCAGTTTACGAGGGGTGGGCACCGGGGAGCTGTTTTTT. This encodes CASSLRGVGTGELFF.